This TCR beta chain stems from a study of beta chain features in type 1 diabetes. Investigators reverse transcribed all isolated RNA, so they sequenced expressed TCRB transcripts. TCRdb keeps only in-frame clones here, not all; method: immunoSEQ multiplex PCR. The top ten clones hold under 1.3% of a sample with under 350,000 clones, about 8.5% of them seen once. The CDR3 loop spans 14 amino acids. V lost 10 bases, J lost 4 bases, and 17 bases lay in between. The germline gives CDR1 ENHRY, CDR2 SYGVKD. Populations isolated by sorting all had purity greater than 98%. A note on this clone: The target antigen is unknown.

Study-level results: Shorter TCRB CDR3s, moderately but significantly so, marked every one of the four CD4+ subsets in Type 1 diabetes patients.

The V call is TRBV10-3, the J call TRBJ2-1; D may match TRBD1 or TRBD2 (6 bases each). Sequencing was performed on central memory CD4+ T cells from blood. This clonotype originated in a woman aged 18-35 years in good health. CDR3 sequence: CATLRGADYNEQFF. In nucleotides, the CDR3 is TGTGCCACCCTAAGGGGGGCGGATTACAATGAGCAGTTCTTC.